This T cell receptor beta chain originates from a study of OX40 agonist ivuxolimab in advanced cancers. Across the study: Allowance was made for prior anti-PD-1, anti-PD-L1 or anti-CTLA-4 therapy, and about 40% had some.

As regards this clone: The antigen is undetermined.

Study-wide findings and caveats: Antigen specificity of clonally expanded peripheral T cells was not established. On average, a greater number of expanded clones characterised CD8+ T cells relative to CD4+.

Generated by immunoSEQ multiplex PCR, the TCRdb table keeps only in-frame clones and is missing some. This table has tens of thousands of clones, around 90% appearing once. Baseline was the first blood sampling point, followed by cycle 4 day 1 and cycle 7 day 1. CDR3 length: 14 amino acids. Germline CDR1 reads SGHVS; CDR2 reads FNYEAQ. Trimming shortened V by 5 bases and J by 1 base, and 9 bases separated the two germline ends. The genes are TRBV7-6 and TRBJ1-5; the D is unclear. This sequence was found in an adult with an advanced solid tumor such as melanoma, head and neck, liver or kidney cancer. The specimen comprised CD4+ or CD8+ T cells sorted from blood, sampled in a trial of the OX40 agonist ivuxolimab. The CDR3 region is CASSPSISNQPQHF. The CDR3 DNA reads as TGTGCCAGCAGCCCTAGCATCAGCAATCAGCCCCAGCATTTT.